This TCR beta chain is from a study of T cells after posttransplantation cyclophosphamide. Study-wide findings and caveats: Later post-transplant blood repertoires were often dominated by donor CD8+ memory clones. Blood and skin or GI T cell repertoires showed limited TRB overlap.

Notes on this clone: As yet, its antigen is unknown.

Cells defined as naive were viable CD3+CD4+ or CD3+CD8+ and CCR7+CD45RA+CD45RO-CD95-CD27+CD28+. This related bone marrow graft donor gave peripheral blood on the day of marrow donation. This table comes from immunoSEQ multiplex PCR, and its TCRdb copy is limited to in-frame clones, with some not included. The table has 30,000 or so clones, around nine tenths seen once. This CDR3 contains 12 residues. Germline V CDR1 and CDR2: SEHNR, FQNEAQ (reference sequence). Trimming left V 5 bases short and J 4 bases short, with 8 bases between. Sequencing input: naive CD4+ T cells sorted from PBMCs. This clonotype was obtained from a woman in her fifties or sixties in good health, CMV-negative, and a related stem cell transplant donor. The chain recombines TRBV7-9 with TRBJ2-5, with D hard to call. This CDR3 is CASSPLLETQYF. The CDR3 DNA reads TGTGCCAGCAGCCCTCTATTAGAGACCCAGTACTTC. The full variable domain, in which reference TRBV7-9 and TRBJ2-5 provide the parts outside the CDR3, is DTGVSQNPRHKITKRGQNVTFRCDPISEHNRLYWYRQTLGQGPEFLTYFQNEAQLEKSRLLSDRFSAERPKGSFSTLEIQRTEQGDSAMYLCASSPLLETQYFGPGTRLLVL.